These 10 T cell receptor beta chains share one sample of origin, sequenced in a study of molecular identifiers for immune sequencing clone quantification. One entry per CDR3 protein results from TCRdb running MiXCR on the PCR reads. The top ten hold 0.74% of the sample, which has about 320,000 distinct CDR3 sequences, 24% seen once. The source material was naive CD8+ T cells from blood, with Jurkat cell RNA spiked in. Subset indicated: FACS-sorted CD8+CD4-CCR7+CD45RA+ naive T cells. The source is a human donor in good health. Some libraries in this study had Jurkat cell RNA spiked in.

This clonotype has a handful of counts. The chain is built from TRBV20-1 and TRBJ1-1; D uncertain. There are 13 residues in the CDR3. Germline values: CDR1 DFQATT, CDR2 SNEGSKA (reference sequence). V was shortened by 1 base and J by 1 base, with 7 bases between the two germline ends. CDR3 sequence reads: CSARVKENTEAFF. For the CDR3, the DNA is TGCAGTGCTAGAGTGAAGGAGAACACTGAAGCTTTCTTT.

This chain joins TRBV27 and TRBJ1-1, with 7 bases fitting TRBD1. V shed 3 bases, J shed 4 bases, and the junction held 11 bases outside the gene matches. Germline-derived CDR1 and CDR2 are MNHEY and SMNVEV (reference sequence). This CDR3 comprises 16 residues. In nucleotides, the CDR3 is TGTGCCAGCAGTTTCGCCCCAGGGGGTCCTAGCACTGAAGCTTTCTTT. Translation: CASSFAPGGPSTEAFF.

The chain links TRBV5-6 to TRBJ2-7; no definite D call. The CDR3 is 15 amino acids. Trimming left V 0 bases short and J 3 bases short, with 13 bases between. Per the germline V gene, CDR1 is SGHDT and CDR2 is YYEEEE. The CDR3 DNA follows: TGTGCCAGCAGCTTGGGGAATCCATGGTTCTACGAGCAGTACTTC. Translated, it gives CASSLGNPWFYEQYF.

The table lists this clonotype with a few counts. The chain is built from TRBV4-3 and TRBJ2-7; D is perhaps TRBD1 (6 bases). Germline CDR1 is LGHNA and CDR2 is YSLEER. V dropped 4 bases and J dropped 6 bases, with 16 bases sitting between them. CDR3 length: 14 residues. The DNA for the CDR3 is TGCGCCAGCAGCCCGGGGACACCACCAGGCGAGCAGTACTTC. It specifies CASSPGTPPGEQYF.

This clonotype has a count of ten or more. The CDR3 nucleotides read TGTGCCAGCAGCTCCGTAGGGACAGGGAATCCCACAGATACGCAGTATTTT. Amino acid sequence: CASSSVGTGNPTDTQYF. The chain recombines TRBV7-9 with TRBJ2-3, with TRBD1 matching 9 bases. The germline CDR1 and CDR2 sequences are SEHNR and FQNEAQ (reference sequence). The CDR3 loop spans 17 amino acids. Unmatched junction bases numbered 10, after V lost 4 bases and J lost 2 bases. Using reference TRBV7-9 and TRBJ2-3 for the parts outside the CDR3, the full variable domain is DTGVSQNPRHKITKRGQNVTFRCDPISEHNRLYWYRQTLGQGPEFLTYFQNEAQLEKSRLLSDRFSAERPKGSFSTLEIQRTEQGDSAMYLCASSSVGTGNPTDTQYFGPGTRLTVL.

This clonotype was detected a few times. The chain joins TRBV11-3 to TRBJ2-1; D gene unclear. Trimming cost V 5 bases and J 0 bases, with 2 bases left between them. The CDR3 consists of 12 residues. Looked up from germline, CDR1 is SGHNT and CDR2 is YENEEA. The CDR3 sequence: CASSTSYNEQFF. The CDR3 bases are TGTGCCAGCAGCACCTCCTACAATGAGCAGTTCTTC.

A few counts support this clonotype. The chain links TRBV28 to TRBJ1-5; possible D gene TRBD1, 5 bases. Germline V gene data show CDR1 as MDHEN and CDR2 as SYDVKM. This CDR3 is built from 15 residues. The V end lost 7 bases, the J end lost 6 bases, and 19 bases lay between the germline ends. CDR3 residues: CASTKGDSWFQPQHF. DNA for the CDR3: TGTGCCAGCACTAAAGGGGACTCTTGGTTTCAGCCCCAGCATTTT.

This clonotype has at least ten counts. The chain is built from TRBV28 and TRBJ1-4; D not resolved. With 5 bases removed from V and 4 bases from J, the gap between germline ends came to 5 bases. Germline CDR1 and CDR2: MDHEN and SYDVKM. The CDR3 length is 12 residues. The CDR3 nucleotides read TGTGCCAGCAGTCGGGATAATGAAAAACTGTTTTTT. Its translation is CASSRDNEKLFF. The full variable domain, in which reference TRBV28 and TRBJ1-4 provide the parts outside the CDR3, is DVKVTQSSRYLVKRTGEKVFLECVQDMDHENMFWYRQDPGLGLRLIYFSYDVKMKEKGDIPEGYSVSREKKERFSLILESASTNQTSMYLCASSRDNEKLFFGSGTQLSVL.

This clonotype has ten or more counts. The J gene is TRBJ2-5, the V gene TRBV7-9; the D gene is possibly TRBD2 (6 bases). V shed 2 bases and J shed 4 bases, with 11 bases lying between them. Germline CDR1 SEHNR, CDR2 FQNEAQ (reference sequence). The CDR3 covers 14 residues. CDR3 sequence (DNA): TGTGCCAGCAGCTTACGCGGGGTCCGAGAGACCCAGTACTTC. Translation gives CASSLRGVRETQYF.

V gene TRBV20-1 combines with J gene TRBJ2-2; 8 positions match TRBD1. Germline V gene data show CDR1 as DFQATT and CDR2 as SNEGSKA (reference sequence). J was trimmed by 7 bases and V by 3 bases; bases with no gene match: 4. The CDR3 runs 13 residues. Written as DNA, the CDR3 is TGCAGTGCTAGGACAGGGGTTGGCGGGGAGCTGTTTTTT. Translated: CSARTGVGGELFF.